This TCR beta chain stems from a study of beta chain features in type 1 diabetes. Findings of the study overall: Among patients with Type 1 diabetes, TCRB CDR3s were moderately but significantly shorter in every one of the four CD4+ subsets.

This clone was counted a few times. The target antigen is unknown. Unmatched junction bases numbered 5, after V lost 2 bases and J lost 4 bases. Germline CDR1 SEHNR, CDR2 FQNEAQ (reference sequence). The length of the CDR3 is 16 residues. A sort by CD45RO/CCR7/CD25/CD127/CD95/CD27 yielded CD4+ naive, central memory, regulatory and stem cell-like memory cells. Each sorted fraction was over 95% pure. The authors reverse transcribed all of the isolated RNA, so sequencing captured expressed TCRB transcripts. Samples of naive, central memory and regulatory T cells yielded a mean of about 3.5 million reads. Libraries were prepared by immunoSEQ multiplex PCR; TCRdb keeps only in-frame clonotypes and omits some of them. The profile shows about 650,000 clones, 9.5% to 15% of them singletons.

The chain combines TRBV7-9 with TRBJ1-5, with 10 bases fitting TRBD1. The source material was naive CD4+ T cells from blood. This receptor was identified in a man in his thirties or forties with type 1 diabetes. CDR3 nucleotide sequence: TGTGCCAGCAGCTTATCGGGGACAGGGGTTAATCAGCCCCAGCATTTT. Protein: CASSLSGTGVNQPQHF.